Listed here are 29 T cell receptor beta chains from one sample, sequenced in a study of cytomegalovirus exposure and HLA in healthy donors. Both 60 Vbeta primers and 13 Jbeta primers went into the PCR. Libraries were prepared by immunoSEQ multiplex PCR; TCRdb keeps only in-frame clonotypes and omits some of them. The sample includes approximately 140,000 clones, 65% to 80% of them seen just once. Source material: PBMCs. The source is a woman in her fifties or sixties in good health and CMV-seropositive.

The V gene is TRBV5-5, the J gene TRBJ2-2, with 8 nucleotides matching TRBD1. Germline V gives CDR1 SGHKS, CDR2 YYEKEE (reference sequence). The CDR3 extends over 18 amino acids. V dropped 4 bases and J dropped 2; count of bases not matched to a gene: 13. The CDR3 here is CASSPRSMGQVNTGELFF. CDR3 nucleotides: TGTGCCAGCAGCCCACGAAGCATGGGACAGGTTAACACCGGGGAGCTGTTTTTT.

The table lists this clone with a count of one. The chain combines TRBV21-1 with TRBJ2-1; whether TRBD2, the table's D call, matches the DNA was not checked. TRBV21-1 has pseudogene status. CDR3 length: 14 residues. CDR3 nucleotide sequence: TGTGCCAGCATCGACGGGGGGGCCTACAATGAGCAGTTCTTC. As protein: CASIDGGAYNEQFF.

The chain uses TRBV6-6 and TRBJ1-2; a possible D gene is TRBD1 (6 bases). V lost 6 bases to trimming and J lost 4 bases, with 12 bases between them. Germline-derived CDR1 and CDR2 are MNHNY and SVGAGI (reference sequence). CDR3 size: 13 residues. The CDR3 loop is CASSYTGSYGYTF. The CDR3 nucleotides are TGTGCCAGCAGCTACACAGGGTCCTATGGCTACACCTTC.

The genes are TRBV23-1 and TRBJ2-7; 9 bases line up with TRBD1. TRBV23-1 is an open reading frame, and its role is uncertain. The CDR3 is made up of 15 amino acids. V was clipped by 6 bases and J by 4 bases; unmatched bases: 10. CDR3 in amino acids: CASRRSEDRGYEQYF. The CDR3 nucleotides are TGCGCCAGCAGACGATCCGAGGACAGGGGTTACGAGCAGTACTTC.

This chain connects TRBV10-3 to TRBJ2-3, with 13 bases fitting TRBD2. V lost 9 bases and J lost 4; bases outside the gene matches: 1. CDR3 length equals 13 residues. From germline, CDR1 is ENHRY and CDR2 SYGVKD. The CDR3 DNA is TGTGCCATGGGACTAGCGGGGCCAGATACGCAGTATTTT. It yields the protein CAMGLAGPDTQYF.

The genes are TRBV28 and TRBJ2-4; TRBD1 matches 7 bases. The germline CDR1 and CDR2 sequences are MDHEN and SYDVKM. The CDR3 covers 16 residues. The trim removed 6 bases at V and 8 bases at J, leaving 16 bases unmatched. The CDR3 DNA is TGTGCCAGCAGCCAAATAGAGTCCTCAACAGGGGACATTCAGTACTTC. Amino acid sequence: CASSQIESSTGDIQYF.

CDR3 sequence: CASSWDRDSEQFF. DNA for the CDR3: TGTGCCAGCAGCTGGGACAGGGACAGTGAGCAGTTCTTC. The chain couples TRBV7-2 to TRBJ2-1; 9 nucleotides line up with TRBD1. V shed 4 bases, J shed 9 bases, and the junction held 4 bases outside the gene matches. The V gene's germline CDR1 is SGHTA and CDR2 FQGNSA. The CDR3 is made up of 13 amino acids.

The chain uses TRBV28 and TRBJ1-6, with TRBD1 as a possible D gene (6 bases). Germline CDR1 is MDHEN and CDR2 is SYDVKM. This CDR3 is 15 amino acids long. Trimming pared 4 bases from V and 8 bases from J, leaving 15 bases between. CDR3 nucleotides: TGTGCCAGCAGTTCCCTGGGCAGGGGAGATTCACCCCTCCACTTT. This codes for CASSSLGRGDSPLHF.

The gene calls are TRBV15 and TRBJ2-7, with D uncertain. CDR1 is LNHNV, CDR2 YYDKDF, per germline (reference sequence). The CDR3 contains 14 residues. V was trimmed by 1 base and J by 0 bases, leaving 7 bases between them. The DNA for the CDR3 is TGTGCCACCAGCAGAGTTTTGAGCTCCTACGAGCAGTACTTC. Its protein product is CATSRVLSSYEQYF.

The genes are TRBV2 and TRBJ1-5, with D unresolved. CDR1 and CDR2 (germline): SNHLY, FYNNEI. CDR3 length equals 13 residues. The V gene lost 6 bases and the J gene lost 4 bases, with 10 bases spanning the gap. CDR3 sequence reads: CASRVESNQPQHF. The CDR3 DNA sequence: TGTGCCAGCAGAGTGGAGAGTAATCAGCCCCAGCATTTT.

The CDR3 region has the DNA TGTGCCAGCTCAACCTCAGGAGGGTGGGATGAAAAACTGTTTTTT. Amino acid sequence: CASSTSGGWDEKLFF. The chain links TRBV18 to TRBJ1-4; D is unclear. Germline-derived CDR1 and CDR2 are KGHSH and LQKENI. There are 15 residues in the CDR3. V lost 5 bases, J lost 6 bases, and 16 bases lay in between.

This chain joins TRBV5-5 and TRBJ1-4, with D possibly matching TRBD1 (5 bases). The V and J ends lost 4 bases and 8 bases respectively, with 24 bases between them. Germline CDR1 SGHKS, CDR2 YYEKEE (reference sequence). The CDR3 length is 17 residues. The CDR3 DNA reads TGTGCCAGCAGCGGTCACGGGGGTCCTGACCCGAGGGAAAAACTGTTTTTT. Translating it yields CASSGHGGPDPREKLFF.

The V and J genes are TRBV30 and TRBJ2-3; D may be TRBD2 (5 bases). CDR1 and CDR2 from the germline V gene are GTSNPN and SVGIG (reference sequence). V was clipped by 3 bases and J by 5 bases, with 18 bases between them. This CDR3 has 15 amino acids. The CDR3 nucleotides are TGTGCCTGGAGCCCGAGGGCTGGCCCGAAAGATACGCAGTATTTT. Protein sequence: CAWSPRAGPKDTQYF.

CDR3 region: CASSQLGRGRREKLFF. CDR3 DNA: TGCGCCAGCAGCCAACTGGGCAGGGGGCGCAGAGAAAAACTGTTTTTT. The V and J genes are TRBV4-1 and TRBJ1-4; 8 bases agree with TRBD1. Germline CDR1 is MGHRA and CDR2 is YSYEKL. The length of the CDR3 is 16 residues. J was trimmed by 8 bases and V by 2 bases; bases with no gene match: 10.

This clone appeared a few times. The rearrangement joins TRBV10-3 to TRBJ1-5; 8 bases are shared with TRBD1. The CDR3 has 13 residues. Trimming cost V 7 bases and J 4 bases; bases outside gene matches: 3. Germline CDR1 reads ENHRY; CDR2 reads SYGVKD. CDR3 coding DNA: TGTGCCATCAACCAGGGGGCTAATCAGCCCCAGCATTTT. As protein: CAINQGANQPQHF.

This clone was found a few times. This chain uses TRBV7-8 with TRBJ2-2, with D tentatively TRBD2 (7 bases). Germline V CDR1 and CDR2: SGHVS, FQNEAQ. The V and J ends lost 5 bases and 7 bases respectively, with 20 bases between them. CDR3 length equals 16 residues. Here the CDR3 reads CASSPGSAGAHGELFF. The CDR3 DNA sequence: TGTGCCAGCAGCCCCGGGAGTGCGGGGGCCCACGGGGAGCTGTTTTTT. Together with reference TRBV7-8 and TRBJ2-2, the CDR3 gives the full variable domain: GAGVSQSPRYKVAKRGQDVALRCDPISGHVSLFWYQQALGQGPEFLTYFQNEAQLDKSGLPSDRFFAERPEGSVSTLKIQRTQQEDSAVYLCASSPGSAGAHGELFFGEGSRLTVL.

The CDR3 loop is CASSSTGHLNGELFF. As DNA, the CDR3 is TGTGCCAGCAGCTCTACGGGACATTTGAACGGGGAGCTGTTTTTT. The chain combines TRBV11-1 with TRBJ2-2; weak D call: TRBD1 (6 bases). CDR1 is SGHAT and CDR2 is FQDESV in the germline V gene (reference sequence). The CDR3 is 15 residues long. V lost 4 bases and J lost 7, with 16 bases in between.

The chain has TRBV27 and TRBJ2-7; D might be TRBD2 (5 bases). The CDR3 consists of 15 residues. Per the germline V gene, CDR1 is MNHEY and CDR2 is SMNVEV (reference sequence). V was shortened by 2 bases and J by 0 bases, with 11 bases between the two germline ends. This chain's CDR3 is CASSLRSGNSYEQYF. In DNA, the CDR3 is TGTGCCAGCAGTTTACGATCGGGGAACTCCTACGAGCAGTACTTC.

This sequence joins TRBV7-8 and TRBJ2-2, with a possible D match to TRBD2 (6 bases). V was trimmed by 0 bases and J by 8 bases, leaving 16 bases between them. CDR3 size: 16 residues. In germline, CDR1 is SGHVS, CDR2 FQNEAQ. This CDR3 is CASSLAPGVAKGELFF. The CDR3 coding sequence is TGTGCCAGCAGCTTAGCGCCGGGGGTGGCTAAGGGGGAGCTGTTTTTT.

The chain joins TRBV5-1 to TRBJ1-2; tentative D call: TRBD1 (5 bases). CDR1 and CDR2 (germline): SGHRS, YFSETQ. Trimming pared 4 bases from V and 8 bases from J, leaving 18 bases between. The CDR3 spans 14 residues. The CDR3 loop is CASSPGISEGGYTF. The DNA for the CDR3 is TGCGCCAGCAGCCCAGGGATTTCGGAGGGAGGCTACACCTTC.

The V gene is TRBV1, the J gene TRBJ2-7; TRBD1 is taken as the D call from the table, unchecked against the DNA. TRBV1 corresponds to a pseudogene. The length of the CDR3 is 16 residues. The CDR3 here is CTSSHLISTGWCEQYF. CDR3 nucleotide sequence: TGCACCAGCAGCCATCTCATATCGACAGGGTGGTGCGAGCAGTACTTC.

The table lists this clone with a few counts. The chain has TRBV6-5 and TRBJ1-5; TRBD1 agrees at 10 bases. From germline, CDR1 is MNHEY and CDR2 SVGAGI. V gave up 10 bases and J gave up 0 bases; unmatched junction bases: 6. CDR3 length: 15 amino acids. The CDR3 DNA follows: TGTGCCACGGTTGACAGGGGGCCTAGCAATCAGCCCCAGCATTTT. This sequence encodes CATVDRGPSNQPQHF.

The V and J genes are TRBV7-8 and TRBJ1-5; TRBD1 matches 7 bases. This CDR3 spans 17 amino acids. CDR1 SGHVS and CDR2 FQNEAQ come from the germline V gene. V shed 1 base, J shed 4 bases, and the junction held 10 bases outside the gene matches. The DNA of the CDR3 is TGTGCCAGCAGCTTAGGATTCGCGACAGGGAAGAATCAGCCCCAGCATTTT. Encoded protein: CASSLGFATGKNQPQHF.

The chain has TRBV7-2 and TRBJ2-3; TRBD2 matches 8 bases. This CDR3 is built from 17 residues. V was pared by 1 base and J by 5 bases, with 11 bases of the junction left unmatched. Germline V gene lookup returns CDR1 SGHTA and CDR2 FQGNSA. The CDR3 region has the DNA TGTGCCAGCAGCTTAGTTTCGGGGGGGCCCCTGGGAGATACGCAGTATTTT. This sequence encodes CASSLVSGGPLGDTQYF. Full variable domain (remainder filled in from reference TRBV7-2 and TRBJ2-3): GAGVSQSPSNKVTEKGKDVELRCDPISGHTALYWYRQSLGQGLEFLIYFQGNSAPDKSGLPSDRFSAERTGGSVSTLTIQRTQQEDSAVYLCASSLVSGGPLGDTQYFGPGTRLTVL.

The CDR3 coding sequence is TGTGCCAGCAGCGCCGGGACAGGGGGCCACGAGCAGTACTTC. This encodes CASSAGTGGHEQYF. V gene TRBV11-3 combines with J gene TRBJ2-7; TRBD1 matches 12 bases. CDR1 and CDR2 (germline): SGHNT, YENEEA. This CDR3 is built from 14 residues. V lost 5 bases to trimming and J lost 5 bases; unmatched junction nucleotides: 4.

The CDR3 DNA is TGTGCCAGCAGTACCAGGGGGCGCGACTATGGCTACACCTTC. Translating gives CASSTRGRDYGYTF. The chain carries TRBV2 and TRBJ1-2; 8 nucleotides match TRBD1. V gave up 5 bases and J gave up 3 bases; unmatched junction bases: 5. The CDR3 has 14 residues. CDR1 SNHLY and CDR2 FYNNEI come from the germline V gene.

The chain is built from TRBV18 and TRBJ1-2, with 9 nucleotides matching TRBD1. J lost 4 bases, V lost 4 bases, and 1 base had no gene match. Germline V gene sequence: CDR1 KGHSH, CDR2 LQKENI. The length of the CDR3 is 13 residues. As DNA, the CDR3 is TGTGCCAGCTCACAGGGACAGGGCTATGGCTACACCTTC. Translated, it gives CASSQGQGYGYTF.

The chain couples TRBV28 to TRBJ2-3, with TRBD1 identical over 8 bases. The length of the CDR3 is 15 residues. Germline V lookup: CDR1 MDHEN, CDR2 SYDVKM. With V trimmed by 6 bases and J by 0 bases, 5 bases remained unmatched. The CDR3 bases are TGTGCCAGCAGGAACCAGGGGGCGAGCACAGATACGCAGTATTTT. Its protein is CASRNQGASTDTQYF. The whole variable domain, remainder taken from reference TRBV28 and TRBJ2-3, is DVKVTQSSRYLVKRTGEKVFLECVQDMDHENMFWYRQDPGLGLRLIYFSYDVKMKEKGDIPEGYSVSREKKERFSLILESASTNQTSMYLCASRNQGASTDTQYFGPGTRLTVL.

The V and J genes are TRBV5-4 and TRBJ2-3, with TRBD1 as a possible D gene (6 bases). Per germline, CDR1 SGHNT and CDR2 YYREEE (reference sequence). Trimming left V 3 bases short and J 0 bases short, with 14 bases between. The CDR3 runs to 16 residues. CDR3 in amino acids: CASSSGQLTSTDTQYF. The DNA for the CDR3 is TGTGCCAGCAGCTCCGGACAGTTAACTAGCACAGATACGCAGTATTTT.